Following are 3 T cell receptor beta chains from one sample sequenced in a study of blood T cells in healthy people across ages. A second PCR of 7 to 11 cycles used a sample-barcoded 5' primer and a J-beta primer mix. TCRdb reprocessed the 5' RACE reads with MiXCR, giving one entry per CDR3 protein. The sample includes around 1,000,000 distinct CDR3 sequences, 25% of them seen just once. This same sample was also part of a study on T cells of mothers and their children.

Sequencing input: blood. Source of these receptors: a girl aged 2-15 years in good health.

This chain uses TRBV7-2 with TRBJ2-5, with D perhaps TRBD1 (6 bases). In germline, CDR1 is SGHTA, CDR2 FQGNSA. V dropped 1 base and J dropped 2 bases, with 14 bases sitting between them. CDR3 length: 16 amino acids. In DNA, the CDR3 is TGTGCCAGCAGCTTAGTTTCTGGGACAACACAAGAGACCCAGTACTTC. As protein: CASSLVSGTTQETQYF.

This clonotype was detected a few times. J is TRBJ1-1 and V is TRBV12-5, with TRBD1 identical over 9 bases. Germline V lookup: CDR1 LGHNT, CDR2 FRNRAP. The junction had 16 bases not matched to a gene; V was cut back by 0 bases and J by 2 bases. This CDR3 has 20 amino acids. The DNA for the CDR3 is TGTGCTAGTGGTTTGGTACAAGGGACAGGGTTACTAATTACTAACACTGAAGCTTTCTTT. It translates to CASGLVQGTGLLITNTEAFF. Supplemented by reference TRBV12-5 and TRBJ1-1, the full variable domain reads DARVTQTPRHKVTEMGQEVTMRCQPILGHNTVFWYRQTMMQGLELLAYFRNRAPLDDSGMPKDRFSAEMPDATLATLKIQPSEPRDSAVYFCASGLVQGTGLLITNTEAFFGQGTRLTVV.

This clonotype turned up a few times. The chain uses TRBV2 and TRBJ1-2; D gene unclear. CDR1 is SNHLY, CDR2 FYNNEI, per germline. With 5 bases removed from V and 8 bases from J, the gap between germline ends came to 9 bases. The CDR3 runs to 11 residues. The CDR3 sequence is CASSLYWGYTF. CDR3 bases: TGTGCCAGCAGTTTATATTGGGGCTACACCTTC.